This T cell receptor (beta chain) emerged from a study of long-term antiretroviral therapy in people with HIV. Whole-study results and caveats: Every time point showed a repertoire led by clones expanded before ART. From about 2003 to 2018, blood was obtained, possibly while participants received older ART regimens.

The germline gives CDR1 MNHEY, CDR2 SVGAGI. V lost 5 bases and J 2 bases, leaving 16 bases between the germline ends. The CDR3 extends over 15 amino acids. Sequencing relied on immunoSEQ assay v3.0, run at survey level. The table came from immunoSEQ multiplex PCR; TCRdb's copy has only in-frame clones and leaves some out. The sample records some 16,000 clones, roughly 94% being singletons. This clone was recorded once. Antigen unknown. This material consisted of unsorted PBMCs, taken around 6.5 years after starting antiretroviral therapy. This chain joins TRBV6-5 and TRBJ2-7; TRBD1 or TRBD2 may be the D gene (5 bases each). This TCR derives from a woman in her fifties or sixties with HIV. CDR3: CASSRHMGVAYEQYF. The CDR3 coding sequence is TGTGCCAGCAGTCGACACATGGGGGTAGCCTACGAGCAGTACTTC.